The source of this T cell receptor beta chain is a study of blood T cell repertoires in COVID-19. Looked up from germline, CDR1 is SGHRS and CDR2 is YFSETQ. The ends lost 4 bases at V and 2 bases at J; junction bases unmatched: 7. The CDR3 has 16 amino acids. Assay used: immunoSEQ multiplex PCR; TCRdb lists only in-frame clones, some missing. The sample gives 15,000 to 18,000 clones, around 87% of which show up once; 40% to 65% is in the top ten. This chain connects TRBV5-1 to TRBJ2-3; TRBD1 matches at 10 bases. The material sequenced was peripheral blood. This clonotype was obtained from a man in his 60s with acute or convalescent COVID-19. The CDR3: CASSVWTGGNTDTQYF. CDR3 nucleotides: TGCGCCAGCAGCGTGTGGACAGGGGGAAACACAGATACGCAGTATTTT.